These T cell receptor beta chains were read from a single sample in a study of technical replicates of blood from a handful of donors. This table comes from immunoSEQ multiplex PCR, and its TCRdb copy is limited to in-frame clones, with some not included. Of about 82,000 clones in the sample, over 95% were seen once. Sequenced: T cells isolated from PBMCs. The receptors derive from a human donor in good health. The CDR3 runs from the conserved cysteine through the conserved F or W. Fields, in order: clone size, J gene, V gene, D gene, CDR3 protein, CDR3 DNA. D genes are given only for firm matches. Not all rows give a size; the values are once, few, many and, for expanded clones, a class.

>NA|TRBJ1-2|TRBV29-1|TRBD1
CSVEELQGKGYTF
TGCAGCGTTGAAGAGTTACAGGGGAAGGGCTACACCTTC
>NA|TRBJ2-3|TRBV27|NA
CASSWDLLTDTQYF
TGTGCCAGCAGCTGGGACTTGCTCACAGATACGCAGTATTTT
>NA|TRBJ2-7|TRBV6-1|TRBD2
CASSERTSGRLYEQYF
TGTGCCAGCAGTGAACGGACTAGCGGGAGATTATACGAGCAGTACTTC
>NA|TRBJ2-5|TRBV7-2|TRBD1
CASSLAGTGVSETQYF
TGTGCCAGCAGCTTAGCTGGGACAGGGGTTAGCGAGACCCAGTACTTC
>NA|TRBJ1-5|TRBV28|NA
CASSLADQPQHF
TGTGCCAGCAGTTTGGCCGATCAGCCCCAGCATTTT
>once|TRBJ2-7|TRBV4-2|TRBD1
CASSQPGQGAYEQYF
TGTGCCAGCAGCCAACCGGGACAGGGGGCCTACGAGCAGTACTTC
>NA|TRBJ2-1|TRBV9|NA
CASSLSLDSYNEQFF
TGTGCCAGCAGCCTGAGCCTAGACTCCTACAATGAGCAGTTCTTC
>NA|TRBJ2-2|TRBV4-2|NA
CASSQETRDTGELFF
TGTGCCAGCAGCCAAGAAACCAGGGACACCGGGGAGCTGTTTTTT
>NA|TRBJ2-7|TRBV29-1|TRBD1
CSVRRTGDGYEQYF
TGCAGCGTTCGACGGACAGGGGATGGTTACGAGCAGTACTTC
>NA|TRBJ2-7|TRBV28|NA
CASSYSSDRSYEQYF
TGTGCCAGCAGTTACTCTAGCGATCGCTCCTACGAGCAGTACTTC
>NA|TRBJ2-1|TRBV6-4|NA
CASSDSRGAQIF
TGTGCCAGCAGTGACTCTCGGGGGGCGCAGATCTTC
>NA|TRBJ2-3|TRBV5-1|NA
CASSLEGLTSTDTQYF
TGCGCCAGCAGCTTGGAGGGACTGACTAGCACAGATACGCAGTATTTT
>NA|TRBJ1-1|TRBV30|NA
CAWRPLGGLNTEAFF
TGTGCCTGGAGGCCCCTGGGAGGGTTGAACACTGAAGCTTTCTTT
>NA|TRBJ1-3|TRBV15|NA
CATITEQNTIYF
TGTGCCACCATAACAGAACAAAACACCATATATTTT
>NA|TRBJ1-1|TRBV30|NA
CAWGAYGNTEAFF
TGTGCCTGGGGGGCCTACGGGAACACTGAAGCTTTCTTT
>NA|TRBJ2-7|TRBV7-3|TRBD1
CASSLGGQGSEQYF
TGTGCCAGCAGCTTGGGGGGACAGGGGTCCGAGCAGTACTTC
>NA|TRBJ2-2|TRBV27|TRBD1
CASSPTGTGGTGELFF
TGTGCCAGCAGCCCGACTGGGACAGGGGGAACCGGGGAGCTGTTTTTT
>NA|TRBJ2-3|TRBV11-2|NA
CASSLSDTQYF
TGTGCCAGCAGCTTATCTGATACGCAGTATTTT
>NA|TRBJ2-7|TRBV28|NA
CASSASGSSYEQYF
TGTGCCAGCAGTGCCTCGGGGAGCTCCTACGAGCAGTACTTC
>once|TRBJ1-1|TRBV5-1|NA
CASRLTRDTEAFF
TGCGCCAGCAGGTTAACCAGGGACACTGAAGCTTTCTTT